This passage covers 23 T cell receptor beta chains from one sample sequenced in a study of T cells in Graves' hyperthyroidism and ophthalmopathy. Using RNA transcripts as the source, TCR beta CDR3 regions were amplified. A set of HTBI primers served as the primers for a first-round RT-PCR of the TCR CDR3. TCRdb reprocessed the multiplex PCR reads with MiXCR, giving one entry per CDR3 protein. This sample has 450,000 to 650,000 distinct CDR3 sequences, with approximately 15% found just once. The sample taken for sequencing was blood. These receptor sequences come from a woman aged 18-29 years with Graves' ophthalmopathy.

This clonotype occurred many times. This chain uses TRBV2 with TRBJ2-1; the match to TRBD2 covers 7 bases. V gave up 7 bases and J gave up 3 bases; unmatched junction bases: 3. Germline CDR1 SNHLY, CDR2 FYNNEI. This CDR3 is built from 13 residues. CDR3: CASTSGVYNEQFF. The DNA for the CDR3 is TGTGCCAGCACCAGCGGGGTCTACAATGAGCAGTTCTTC.

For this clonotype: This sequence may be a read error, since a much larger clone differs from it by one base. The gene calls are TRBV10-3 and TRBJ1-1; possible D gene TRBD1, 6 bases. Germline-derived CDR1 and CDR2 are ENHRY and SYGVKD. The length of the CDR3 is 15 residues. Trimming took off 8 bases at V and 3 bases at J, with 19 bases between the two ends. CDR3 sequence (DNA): TGTGCCATCGGGGGGGGGGGGCCCTCGGACACTGAAGCTTTCTTT. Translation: CAIGGGGPSDTEAFF.

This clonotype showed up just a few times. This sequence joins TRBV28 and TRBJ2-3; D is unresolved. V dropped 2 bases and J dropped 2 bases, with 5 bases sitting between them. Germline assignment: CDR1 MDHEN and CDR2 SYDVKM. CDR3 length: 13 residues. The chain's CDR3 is CASSLINTDTQYF. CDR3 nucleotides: TGTGCCAGCAGTTTAATTAACACAGATACGCAGTATTTT.

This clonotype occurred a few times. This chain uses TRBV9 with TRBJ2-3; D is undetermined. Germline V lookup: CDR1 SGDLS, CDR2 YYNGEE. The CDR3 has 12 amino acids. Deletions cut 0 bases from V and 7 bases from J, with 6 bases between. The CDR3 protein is CASSVVANTQYF. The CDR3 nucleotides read TGTGCCAGCAGCGTAGTGGCGAATACGCAGTATTTT.

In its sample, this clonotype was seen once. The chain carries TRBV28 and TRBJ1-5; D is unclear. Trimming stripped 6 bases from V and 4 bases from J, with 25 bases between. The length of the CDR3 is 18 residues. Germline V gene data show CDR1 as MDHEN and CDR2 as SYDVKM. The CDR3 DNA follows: TGTGCCAGCAGCCCAAACAAAAATACATGGGTGGGTAATCAGCCCCAGCATTTT. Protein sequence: CASSPNKNTWVGNQPQHF.

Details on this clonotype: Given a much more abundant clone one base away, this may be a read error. CDR3 amino acids: CARNLQYNYTF. The CDR3, as DNA: TGTGCCAGGAACCTACAATACAACTACACCTTC. This chain links TRBV30 with TRBJ1-2; D unclear. V was trimmed by 8 bases and J by 10 bases, leaving 17 bases between them. The CDR3 has 11 residues. Germline CDR1 and CDR2: GTSNPN and SVGIG (reference sequence).

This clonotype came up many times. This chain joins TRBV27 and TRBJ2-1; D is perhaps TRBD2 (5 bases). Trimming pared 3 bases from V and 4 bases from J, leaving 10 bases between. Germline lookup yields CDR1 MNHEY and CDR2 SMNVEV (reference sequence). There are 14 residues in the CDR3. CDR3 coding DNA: TGTGCCAGCAGTTTCAGCGGAACTTACAATGAGCAGTTCTTC. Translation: CASSFSGTYNEQFF.

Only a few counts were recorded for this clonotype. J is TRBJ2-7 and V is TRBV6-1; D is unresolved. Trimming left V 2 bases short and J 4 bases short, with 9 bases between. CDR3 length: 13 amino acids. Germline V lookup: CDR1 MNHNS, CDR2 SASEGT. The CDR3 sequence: CASSETRMYEQYF. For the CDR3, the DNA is TGTGCCAGCAGTGAAACAAGGATGTACGAGCAGTACTTC.

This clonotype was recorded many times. This CDR3 is CASSLTTDIGELFF. As DNA, the CDR3 is TGTGCCAGCAGCTTAACGACAGATATCGGGGAGCTGTTTTTT. The genes are TRBV11-3 and TRBJ2-2; possible D gene TRBD1, 5 bases. Per the germline V gene, CDR1 is SGHNT and CDR2 is YENEEA. CDR3 length equals 14 residues. V was pared by 2 bases and J by 7 bases, with 11 bases between. The variable domain in full, completed from reference TRBV11-3 and TRBJ2-2, reads EAGVVQSPRYKIIEKKQPVAFWCNPISGHNTLYWYLQNLGQGPELLIRYENEEAVDDSQLPKDRFSAERLKGVDSTLKIQPAELGDSAVYLCASSLTTDIGELFFGEGSRLTVL.

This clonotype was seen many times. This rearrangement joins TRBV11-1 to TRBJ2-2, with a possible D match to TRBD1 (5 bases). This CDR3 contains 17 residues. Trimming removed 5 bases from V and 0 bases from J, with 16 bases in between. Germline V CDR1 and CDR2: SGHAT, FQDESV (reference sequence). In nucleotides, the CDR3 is TGTGCCAGCAGCCCCCACACAGGAAGCCCGAACACCGGGGAGCTGTTTTTT. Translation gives CASSPHTGSPNTGELFF.

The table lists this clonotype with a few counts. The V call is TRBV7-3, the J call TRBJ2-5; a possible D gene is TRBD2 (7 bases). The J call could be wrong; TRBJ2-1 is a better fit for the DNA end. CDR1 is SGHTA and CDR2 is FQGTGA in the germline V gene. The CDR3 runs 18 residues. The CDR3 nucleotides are TGTGCCAGCAGTCAAGGGAGAGGGAGGGCAACAGGGAAGGAGACCCAGTTCTTC. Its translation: CASSQGRGRATGKETQFF.

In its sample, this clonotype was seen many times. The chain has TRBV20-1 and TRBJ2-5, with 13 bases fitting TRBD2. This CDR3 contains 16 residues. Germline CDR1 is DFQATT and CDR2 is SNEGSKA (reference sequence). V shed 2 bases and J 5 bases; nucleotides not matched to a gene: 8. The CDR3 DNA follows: TGCAGTGCTAGATCCGGACTAGCGGGAGCGGGGGAGACCCAGTACTTC. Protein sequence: CSARSGLAGAGETQYF.

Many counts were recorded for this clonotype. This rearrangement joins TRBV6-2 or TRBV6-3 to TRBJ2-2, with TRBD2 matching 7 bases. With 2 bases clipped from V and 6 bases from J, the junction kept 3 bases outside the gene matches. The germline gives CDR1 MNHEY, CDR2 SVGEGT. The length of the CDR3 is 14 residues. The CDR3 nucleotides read TGTGCCAGCAGTTACAGGAGCGGGGCCGGGGAGCTGTTTTTT. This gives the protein CASSYRSGAGELFF.

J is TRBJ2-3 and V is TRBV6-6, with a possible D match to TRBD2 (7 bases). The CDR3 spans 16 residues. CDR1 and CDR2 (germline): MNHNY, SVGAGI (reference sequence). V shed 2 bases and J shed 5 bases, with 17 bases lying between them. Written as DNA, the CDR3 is TGTGCCAGCAGTTACGATGGGGGGGGGCGAGGAGATACGCAGTATTTT. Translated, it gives CASSYDGGGRGDTQYF.

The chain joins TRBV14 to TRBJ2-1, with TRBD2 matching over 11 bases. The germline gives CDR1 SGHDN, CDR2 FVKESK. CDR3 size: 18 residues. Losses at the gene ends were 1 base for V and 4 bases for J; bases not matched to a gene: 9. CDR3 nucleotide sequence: TGTGCCAGCAGCCAAGCCGACGCCGGGACTAGCGGATACAATGAGCAGTTCTTC. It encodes CASSQADAGTSGYNEQFF.

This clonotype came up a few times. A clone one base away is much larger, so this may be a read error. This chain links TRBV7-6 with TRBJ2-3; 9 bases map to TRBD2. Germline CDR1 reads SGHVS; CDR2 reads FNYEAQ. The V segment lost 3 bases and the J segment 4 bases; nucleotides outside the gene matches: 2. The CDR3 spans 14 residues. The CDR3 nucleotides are TGTGCCAGCAGCTTCGCGGGAGGGCCAGATACGCAGTATTTT. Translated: CASSFAGGPDTQYF.

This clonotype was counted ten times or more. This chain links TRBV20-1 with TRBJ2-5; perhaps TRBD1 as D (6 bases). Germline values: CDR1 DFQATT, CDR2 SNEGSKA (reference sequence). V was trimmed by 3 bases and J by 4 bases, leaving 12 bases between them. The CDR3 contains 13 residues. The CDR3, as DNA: TGCAGTGCTAGCGTGGGGGCAGGAGAGACCCAGTACTTC. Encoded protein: CSASVGAGETQYF.

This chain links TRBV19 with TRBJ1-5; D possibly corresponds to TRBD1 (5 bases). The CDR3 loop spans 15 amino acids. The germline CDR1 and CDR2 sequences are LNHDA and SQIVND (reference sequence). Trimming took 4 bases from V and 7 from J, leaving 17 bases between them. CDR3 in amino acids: CASSTIRTRGQPQHF. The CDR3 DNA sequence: TGTGCCAGTAGTACGATTCGGACACGAGGACAGCCCCAGCATTTT.

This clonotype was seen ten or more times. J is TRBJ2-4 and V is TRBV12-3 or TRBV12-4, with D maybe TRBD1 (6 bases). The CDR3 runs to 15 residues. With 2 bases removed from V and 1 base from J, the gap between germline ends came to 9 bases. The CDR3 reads CASSLWTDAKNIQYF. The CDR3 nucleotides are TGTGCCAGCAGTTTATGGACAGATGCCAAAAACATTCAGTACTTC.

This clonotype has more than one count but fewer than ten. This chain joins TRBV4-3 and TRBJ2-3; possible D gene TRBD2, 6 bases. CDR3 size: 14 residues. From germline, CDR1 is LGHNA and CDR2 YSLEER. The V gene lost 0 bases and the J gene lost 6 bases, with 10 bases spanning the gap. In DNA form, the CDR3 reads TGCGCCAGCAGCCAAGATGGGACTCTGGATACGCAGTATTTT. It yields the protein CASSQDGTLDTQYF.

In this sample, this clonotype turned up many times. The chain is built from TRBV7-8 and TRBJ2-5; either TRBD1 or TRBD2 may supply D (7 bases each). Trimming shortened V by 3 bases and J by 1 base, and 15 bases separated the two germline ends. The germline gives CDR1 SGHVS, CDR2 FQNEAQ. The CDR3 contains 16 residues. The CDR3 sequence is CASSLTGRGAQETQYF. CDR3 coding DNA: TGTGCCAGCAGCTTGACAGGGAGGGGAGCCCAAGAGACCCAGTACTTC.

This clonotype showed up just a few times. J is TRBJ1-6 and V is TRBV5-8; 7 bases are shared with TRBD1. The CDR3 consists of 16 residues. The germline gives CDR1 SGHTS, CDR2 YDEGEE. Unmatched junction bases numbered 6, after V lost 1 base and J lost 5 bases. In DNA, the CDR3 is TGTGCCAGCAGCTTGCAGGGACAGCTGAATAATTCACCCCTCCACTTT. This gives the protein CASSLQGQLNNSPLHF. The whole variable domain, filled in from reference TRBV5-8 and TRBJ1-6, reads EAGVTQSPTHLIKTRGQQATLRCSPISGHTSVYWYQQALGLGLQFLLWYDEGEERNRGNFPPRFSGRQFPNYSSELNVNALELEDSALYLCASSLQGQLNNSPLHFGNGTRLTVT.

CDR3 in amino acids: CASSALGEYNEQFF. The CDR3, as DNA: TGTGCCAGCAGTGCCCTGGGAGAATACAATGAGCAGTTCTTC. This sequence joins TRBV12-3 or TRBV12-4 and TRBJ2-1, with D perhaps TRBD2 (5 bases). V lost 5 bases to trimming and J lost 4 bases, with 12 bases between them. This CDR3 region has 14 residues.